A single sample is the source of the 28 T cell receptor beta chains below, sequenced in a study of shared clonotypes between healthy human individuals. The assay was immunoSEQ multiplex PCR, and TCRdb's table has in-frame clones only and misses some. The sample contains fewer than 700,000 clones, around three quarters of which appear only once. The sequencing input was PBMCs. These receptors all stem from a woman between 35 and 50 years old in good health. Some clones in this sample may be carry-over from other donors' samples.

This clone was picked up many times. This same CDR3 is encoded by further DNA sequences in the sample. The chain employs TRBV7-7 and TRBJ2-2; 14 bases fit TRBD2. The germline gives CDR1 SSHAT, CDR2 FNYEAQ (reference sequence). The length of the CDR3 is 15 residues. Trimming cost V 5 bases and J 8 bases; bases outside gene matches: 4. The CDR3 DNA sequence: TGTGCCAGCAGCCCGGGACTAGCGGGAGTGGGGGAGCTGTTTTTT. Translation gives CASSPGLAGVGELFF. Filled out from reference TRBV7-7 and TRBJ2-2, the complete variable domain reads GAGVSQSPRYKVTKRGQDVTLRCDPISSHATLYWYQQALGQGPEFLTYFNYEAQPDKSGLPSDRFSAERPEGSISTLTIQRTEQRDSAMYRCASSPGLAGVGELFFGEGSRLTVL.

The V call is TRBV7-9, the J call TRBJ1-4, with a weak D call TRBD1 (5 bases). There are 14 residues in the CDR3. Germline V gene sequence: CDR1 SEHNR, CDR2 FQNEAQ (reference sequence). V lost 5 bases to trimming and J lost 8 bases, with 15 bases between them. The CDR3 sequence: CASSPRGGKEKLFF. CDR3 nucleotides: TGTGCCAGCAGCCCCCGCGGGGGGAAGGAAAAACTGTTTTTT.

This chain links TRBV10-3 with TRBJ1-1; D possibly corresponds to TRBD1 (6 bases). This CDR3 is 15 amino acids long. Between the trimmed V and J ends, which lost 5 bases and 1 base, there was a span of 14 bases. Germline V CDR1 and CDR2: ENHRY, SYGVKD. The CDR3, as DNA: TGTGCCATCAGTCCCCTACAGGGTAGGAACACTGAAGCTTTCTTT. It yields the protein CAISPLQGRNTEAFF.

The V gene is TRBV7-3, the J gene TRBJ2-1, with 10 bases identical to TRBD1. Germline CDR1 and CDR2: SGHTA and FQGTGA. The ends lost 2 bases at V and 6 bases at J; junction bases unmatched: 16. The CDR3 has 19 residues. The CDR3 bases are TGTGCCAGCAGCTTACGCCCCCTTCTGGGACAGGGGCCCTCCAATGAGCAGTTCTTC. It translates to CASSLRPLLGQGPSNEQFF.

Of note for this clone: A read error may produce the germline difference seen at one junction end. The gene calls are TRBV7-7 and TRBJ1-1; the D is unclear. In germline, CDR1 is SSHAT, CDR2 FNYEAQ (reference sequence). The CDR3 sequence is 13 residues long. The CDR3 loop is CASSLETGSEAFF. The CDR3 region has the DNA TGTGCTAGCAGCTTAGAAACGGGTAGTGAAGCTTTCTTT. Full variable domain (remainder filled in from reference TRBV7-7 and TRBJ1-1): GAGVSQSPRYKVTKRGQDVTLRCDPISSHATLYWYQQALGQGPEFLTYFNYEAQPDKSGLPSDRFSAERPEGSISTLTIQRTEQRDSAMYRCASSLETGSEAFFGQGTRLTVV.

The chain is built from TRBV4-1 and TRBJ2-1, with TRBD2 matching 14 bases. V shed 3 bases, J shed 9 bases, and the junction held 7 bases outside the gene matches. The CDR3 totals 16 residues. Germline CDR1 and CDR2: MGHRA and YSYEKL. The CDR3 coding sequence is TGCGCCAGCAGCCACGGGACTAGCGGGAGACAAGTTGAGCAGTTCTTC. Translation: CASSHGTSGRQVEQFF.

The CDR3 loop is CAISEDLEAFF. DNA for the CDR3: TGTGCCATCAGTGAAGATTTGGAAGCTTTCTTT. This chain joins TRBV10-3 and TRBJ1-1; unclear D gene. In germline, CDR1 is ENHRY, CDR2 SYGVKD. CDR3 length: 11 residues. V lost 3 bases to trimming and J lost 8 bases, with 7 bases between them.

The chain couples TRBV10-1 to TRBJ1-1; 8 nucleotides line up with TRBD1. The CDR3 loop spans 13 amino acids. CDR1 WNHNN and CDR2 SYGVQD come from the germline V gene (reference sequence). The junction had 3 bases not matched to a gene; V was cut back by 4 bases and J by 5 bases. CDR3 in amino acids: CASSVTGVTEAFF. CDR3 sequence (DNA): TGCGCCAGCAGTGTGACAGGGGTGACTGAAGCTTTCTTT.

The genes are TRBV6-6 and TRBJ2-5; TRBD1 agrees at 8 bases. This CDR3 contains 14 residues. V was clipped by 5 bases and J by 4 bases; unmatched bases: 6. Germline V gene lookup returns CDR1 MNHNY and CDR2 SVGAGI (reference sequence). CDR3 DNA: TGTGCCAGCAGTCACCCGGACAGGGCAGAGACCCAGTACTTC. As protein: CASSHPDRAETQYF.

V gene TRBV5-4 combines with J gene TRBJ2-5; 14 bases line up with TRBD2. J lost 7 bases, V lost 4 bases, and 9 bases had no gene match. The CDR3 extends over 16 amino acids. Germline V gene lookup returns CDR1 SGHNT and CDR2 YYREEE (reference sequence). This CDR3 is CASSGGGLAGEVTQYF. The CDR3 nucleotides read TGTGCCAGCAGCGGGGGGGGACTAGCGGGAGAGGTGACCCAGTACTTC.

This sequence joins TRBV9 and TRBJ2-1; D could derive from TRBD1 or TRBD2 (5 bases each). Trimming took off 6 bases at V and 3 bases at J, with 13 bases between the two ends. This CDR3 has 14 residues. Germline CDR1 and CDR2: SGDLS and YYNGEE. The chain's CDR3 is CASTTGPGYNEQFF. Written as DNA, the CDR3 is TGTGCCAGCACCACGGGGCCGGGCTACAATGAGCAGTTCTTC.

A few counts support this clone. The sample contains more than one DNA sequence encoding this CDR3. The rearrangement links TRBV2 to TRBJ2-3; D is unresolved. CDR1 and CDR2 from the germline V gene are SNHLY and FYNNEI. The germline V and J ends were trimmed by 1 base and 5 bases, with 1 base remaining between them. The CDR3 is 11 residues long. The CDR3 coding sequence is TGTGCCAGCAGTGAAGGAGATACGCAGTATTTT. Protein sequence: CASSEGDTQYF.

Worth noting for this clone: This may be a read error: a much more frequent sequence differs by one nucleotide. The chain recombines TRBV6-6 with TRBJ1-1, with D tentatively TRBD1 (5 bases). CDR3 length equals 16 residues. The germline V gene has CDR1 MNHNY and CDR2 SVGAGI (reference sequence). Written as DNA, the CDR3 is TGTGTCAGCAGGTTCACATCCCAGGGTATGAACACTGAAGCTTTCTTT. Its translation is CVSRFTSQGMNTEAFF.

The V call is TRBV7-9, the J call TRBJ2-7; 8 bases line up with TRBD2. V gave up 5 bases and J gave up 3 bases; unmatched junction bases: 15. This CDR3 comprises 17 residues. Looked up from germline, CDR1 is SEHNR and CDR2 is FQNEAQ (reference sequence). CDR3 nucleotide sequence: TGTGCCAGCAGCCGGGGGCCAGGACTAGCCAATATCTACGAGCAGTACTTC. It is translated as CASSRGPGLANIYEQYF.

This chain connects TRBV18 to TRBJ2-6; tentatively, D is TRBD1 (5 bases). CDR3 size: 18 residues. Deletions cut 2 bases from V and 0 bases from J, with 14 bases between. Germline V gene sequence: CDR1 KGHSH, CDR2 LQKENI. The CDR3 nucleotides read TGTGCCAGCTCACCATTCCGGACACGGAGCTCTGGGGCCAACGTCCTGACTTTC. Translating gives CASSPFRTRSSGANVLTF.

The J gene is TRBJ2-3, the V gene TRBV7-8, with TRBD2 matching 13 bases. The CDR3 totals 19 residues. Germline CDR1 SGHVS, CDR2 FQNEAQ. The V and J ends lost 1 base and 0 bases, in that order; junction bases with no gene match: 7. The CDR3 loop reads CASSLGGLAGAPSTDTQYF. The CDR3 DNA reads TGTGCCAGCAGCTTAGGCGGACTAGCGGGGGCCCCGAGCACAGATACGCAGTATTTT.

This chain joins TRBV5-1 and TRBJ2-5; D is unclear. This CDR3 has 15 amino acids. From germline, CDR1 is SGHRS and CDR2 YFSETQ. Trimming pared 0 bases from V and 0 bases from J, leaving 9 bases between. CDR3 bases: TGCGCCAGCAGCTTGGCGTCGGGTAACCAAGAGACCCAGTACTTC. Translation gives CASSLASGNQETQYF. Variable domain in full (rest from reference TRBV5-1 and TRBJ2-5): KAGVTQTPRYLIKTRGQQVTLSCSPISGHRSVSWYQQTPGQGLQFLFEYFSETQRNKGNFPGRFSGRQFSNSRSEMNVSTLELGDSALYLCASSLASGNQETQYFGPGTRLLVL.

The chain employs TRBV28 and TRBJ1-3; D remains unclear. Germline V gene sequence: CDR1 MDHEN, CDR2 SYDVKM. The CDR3 runs to 14 residues. The germline V and J ends were trimmed by 3 bases and 0 bases, with 6 bases remaining between them. The DNA of the CDR3 is TGTGCCAGCAGTTTCCCCAGCTCTGGAAACACCATATATTTT. Protein sequence: CASSFPSSGNTIYF. Using reference TRBV28 and TRBJ1-3 for the parts outside the CDR3, the full variable domain is DVKVTQSSRYLVKRTGEKVFLECVQDMDHENMFWYRQDPGLGLRLIYFSYDVKMKEKGDIPEGYSVSREKKERFSLILESASTNQTSMYLCASSFPSSGNTIYFGEGSWLTVV.

Worth noting for this clone: A junction end diverges from the germline sequence, so it may reflect a read error. The chain carries TRBV5-1 and TRBJ2-7; 9 bases align to TRBD2. The germline CDR1 and CDR2 sequences are SGHRS and YFSETQ. This CDR3 comprises 14 residues. The CDR3 spells CASRLASGMYEQYF. CDR3 nucleotide sequence: TGCGCCAGCAGGTTGGCTAGCGGGATGTACGAGCAGTACTTC.

This chain uses TRBV7-9 with TRBJ1-2; no firm D call. Germline CDR1 SEHNR, CDR2 FQNEAQ (reference sequence). V lost 4 bases, J lost 0 bases, and 15 bases lay in between. The CDR3 extends over 16 amino acids. The CDR3 nucleotides are TGTGCCAGCAGCTATCAAGCGGGCAGAGCTAACTATGGCTACACCTTC. This encodes CASSYQAGRANYGYTF.

The chain employs TRBV19 and TRBJ2-2; possible D gene TRBD2, 6 bases. Trimming removed 3 bases from V and 5 bases from J, with 13 bases in between. This CDR3 spans 15 amino acids. CDR1 is LNHDA, CDR2 SQIVND, per germline (reference sequence). This chain's CDR3 is CASSMRLGRTGELFF. The CDR3 bases are TGTGCCAGTAGTATGAGACTAGGAAGGACCGGGGAGCTGTTTTTT.

V gene TRBV28 combines with J gene TRBJ2-2, with 12 bases that match TRBD2. This CDR3 is built from 15 residues. V gave up 7 bases and J gave up 5 bases; unmatched junction bases: 5. In germline, CDR1 is MDHEN, CDR2 SYDVKM. The CDR3 bases are TGTGCCAGCACCCGACTAGCGGGAGTGACCGGGGAGCTGTTTTTT. Translating it yields CASTRLAGVTGELFF.

The rearrangement links TRBV27 to TRBJ2-3; either TRBD1 or TRBD2 may fit D (5 bases each). V was pared by 5 bases and J by 2 bases, with 17 bases between. The CDR3 covers 16 residues. Germline CDR1 MNHEY, CDR2 SMNVEV (reference sequence). The CDR3 DNA follows: TGTGCCAGCAGTCTAAGGTCGGGGCGGTACACAGATACGCAGTATTTT. Translation gives CASSLRSGRYTDTQYF.

This chain links TRBV27 with TRBJ2-4; no definite D call. The CDR3 runs to 15 residues. Trimming took off 6 bases at V and 3 bases at J, with 15 bases between the two ends. The germline V gene encodes CDR1 MNHEY and CDR2 SMNVEV (reference sequence). In nucleotides, the CDR3 is TGTGCCAGCAGCCCCCGAGACGCTATCAAAAACATTCAGTACTTC. The encoded protein is CASSPRDAIKNIQYF.

The genes are TRBV7-2 and TRBJ2-2; 12 bases line up with TRBD2. The CDR3 runs to 15 residues. V shed 5 bases and J 6 bases; nucleotides not matched to a gene: 4. Germline loops: CDR1 SGHTA, CDR2 FQGNSA. The CDR3 sequence is CASSPSGRASGELFF. The CDR3 DNA reads as TGTGCCAGCAGCCCTAGCGGGAGGGCCTCCGGGGAGCTGTTTTTT.

Points on this clone: Germline and junction disagree at one end, which may indicate a read error. The chain joins TRBV5-1 to TRBJ2-1, with 8 bases that match TRBD2. This CDR3 contains 14 residues. In germline, CDR1 is SGHRS, CDR2 YFSETQ. The CDR3 is CATSPGLDSNEQFF. As DNA, the CDR3 is TGCGCCACCAGCCCGGGACTAGATTCCAATGAGCAGTTCTTC.

CDR3 region: CASSESGQGAEAFF. The DNA for the CDR3 is TGTGCCAGCAGCGAATCCGGGCAGGGCGCTGAAGCTTTCTTT. The chain links TRBV7-8 to TRBJ1-1; possible D gene TRBD1, 5 bases. This CDR3 spans 14 amino acids. The germline V gene encodes CDR1 SGHVS and CDR2 FQNEAQ. V shed 5 bases and J shed 6 bases, with 16 bases lying between them.

The gene calls are TRBV19 and TRBJ1-1, with D uncertain. The CDR3 length is 13 residues. Trimming removed 5 bases at V and 10 bases at J, with 17 bases between. Germline lookup yields CDR1 LNHDA and CDR2 SQIVND (reference sequence). In nucleotides, the CDR3 is TGTGCCAGTAGTGTCGGCCCGGCCCGAGGAGCTTTCTTT. This translates into CASSVGPARGAFF.